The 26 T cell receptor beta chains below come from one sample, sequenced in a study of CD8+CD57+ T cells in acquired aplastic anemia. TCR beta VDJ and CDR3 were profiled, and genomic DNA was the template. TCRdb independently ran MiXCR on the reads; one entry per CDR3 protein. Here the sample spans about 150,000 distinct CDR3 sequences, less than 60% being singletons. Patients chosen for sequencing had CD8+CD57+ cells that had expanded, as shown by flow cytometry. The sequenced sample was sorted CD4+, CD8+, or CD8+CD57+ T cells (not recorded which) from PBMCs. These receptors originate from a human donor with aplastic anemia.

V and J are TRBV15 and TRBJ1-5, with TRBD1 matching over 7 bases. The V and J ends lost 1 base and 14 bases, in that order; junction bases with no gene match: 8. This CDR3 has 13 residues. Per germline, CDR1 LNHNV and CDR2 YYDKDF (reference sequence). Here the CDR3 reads CATSRVGTDYEHF. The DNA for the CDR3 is TGTGCCACCAGCAGAGTAGGGACAGACTACGAGCATTTT.

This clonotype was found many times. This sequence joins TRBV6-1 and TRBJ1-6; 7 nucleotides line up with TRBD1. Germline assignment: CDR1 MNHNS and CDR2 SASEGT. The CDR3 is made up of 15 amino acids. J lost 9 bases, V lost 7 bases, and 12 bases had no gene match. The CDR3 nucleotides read TGTGCCAGCAAAACCTCGGGACAGAAAGGTTCACCCCTCCACTTT. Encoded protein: CASKTSGQKGSPLHF.

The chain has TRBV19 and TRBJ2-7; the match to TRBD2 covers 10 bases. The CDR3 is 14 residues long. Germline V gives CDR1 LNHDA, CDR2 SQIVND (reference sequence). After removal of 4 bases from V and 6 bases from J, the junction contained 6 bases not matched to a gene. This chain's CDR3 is CASSTSGRASEQYF. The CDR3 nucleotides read TGTGCCAGTAGTACAAGCGGGAGGGCCTCCGAGCAGTACTTC.

CDR3 in DNA: TGTGCCAGTAACTTAGAACAGGGGGTTTCACCCCTCCACTTT. Encoded protein: CASNLEQGVSPLHF. The chain is built from TRBV19 and TRBJ1-6, with 8 positions matching TRBD1. The J segment lost 9 bases and the V segment lost 7 bases, leaving 8 bases of the junction unmatched. The CDR3 is 14 residues long. CDR1 LNHDA and CDR2 SQIVND come from the germline V gene (reference sequence).

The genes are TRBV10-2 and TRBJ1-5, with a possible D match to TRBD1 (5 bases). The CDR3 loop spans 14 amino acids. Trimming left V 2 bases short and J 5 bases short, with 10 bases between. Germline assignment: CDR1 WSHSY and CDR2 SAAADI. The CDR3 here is CASSEVGGDQPQHF. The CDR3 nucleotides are TGCGCCAGCAGTGAGGTGGGGGGGGATCAGCCCCAGCATTTT.

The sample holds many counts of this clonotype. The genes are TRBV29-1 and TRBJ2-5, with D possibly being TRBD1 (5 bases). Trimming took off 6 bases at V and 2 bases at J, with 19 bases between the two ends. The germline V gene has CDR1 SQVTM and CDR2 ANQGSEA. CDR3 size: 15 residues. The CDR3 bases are TGCAGCGTCCTGAGCCCCGCAGGGATACAAGAGACCCAGTACTTC. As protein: CSVLSPAGIQETQYF.

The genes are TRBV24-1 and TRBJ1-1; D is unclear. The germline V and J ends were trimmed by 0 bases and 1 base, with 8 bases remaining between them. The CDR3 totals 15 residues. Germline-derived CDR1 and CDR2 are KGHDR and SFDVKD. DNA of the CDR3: TGTGCCACCAGTGATTTGCCGGGAGCGAACACTGAAGCTTTCTTT. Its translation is CATSDLPGANTEAFF.

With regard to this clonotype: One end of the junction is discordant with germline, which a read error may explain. The CDR3 sequence is CTISPGGLGQGTQYF. As DNA, the CDR3 is TGTACCATCAGTCCCGGTGGTTTGGGCCAGGGTACGCAGTATTTT. The V and J genes are TRBV10-3 and TRBJ2-3; maybe TRBD1 (5 bases). Germline lookup yields CDR1 ENHRY and CDR2 SYGVKD. This CDR3 is built from 15 residues.

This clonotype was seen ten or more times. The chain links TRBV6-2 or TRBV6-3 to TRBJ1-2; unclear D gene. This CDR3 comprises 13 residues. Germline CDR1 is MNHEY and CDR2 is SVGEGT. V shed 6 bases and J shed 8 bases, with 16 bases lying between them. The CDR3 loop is CASSSVGSAGYTF. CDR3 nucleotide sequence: TGTGCCAGCAGCTCCGTGGGCAGCGCGGGCTACACCTTC.

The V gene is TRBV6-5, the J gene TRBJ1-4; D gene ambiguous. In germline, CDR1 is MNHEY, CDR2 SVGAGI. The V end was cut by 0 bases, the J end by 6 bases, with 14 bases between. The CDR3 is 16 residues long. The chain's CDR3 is CASSYSKDQEDEKLFF. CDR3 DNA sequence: TGTGCCAGCAGTTACTCGAAGGACCAGGAAGATGAAAAACTGTTTTTT.

CDR3 nucleotide sequence: TGTGCCAGTAGTATGTGGGGTGGAACTAATGAAAAACTGTTTTTT. This translates into CASSMWGGTNEKLFF. V usage is TRBV19 and J usage is TRBJ1-4, with D unresolved. The CDR3 has 15 amino acids. Trimming removed 3 bases at V and 1 base at J, with 9 bases between. Germline assignment: CDR1 LNHDA and CDR2 SQIVND (reference sequence).

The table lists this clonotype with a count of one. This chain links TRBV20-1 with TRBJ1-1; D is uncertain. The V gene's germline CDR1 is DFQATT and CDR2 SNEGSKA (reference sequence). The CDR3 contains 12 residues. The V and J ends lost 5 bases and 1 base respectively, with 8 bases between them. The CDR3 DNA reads TGCAGTGCTCCCACTCCGAACACTGAAGCTTTCTTT. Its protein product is CSAPTPNTEAFF.

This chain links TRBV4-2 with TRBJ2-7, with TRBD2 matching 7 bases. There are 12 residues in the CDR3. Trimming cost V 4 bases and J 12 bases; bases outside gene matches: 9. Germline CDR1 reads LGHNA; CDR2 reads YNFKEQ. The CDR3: CASSPPGLLTYV. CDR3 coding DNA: TGTGCCAGCAGCCCCCCGGGACTACTAACGTACGTC.

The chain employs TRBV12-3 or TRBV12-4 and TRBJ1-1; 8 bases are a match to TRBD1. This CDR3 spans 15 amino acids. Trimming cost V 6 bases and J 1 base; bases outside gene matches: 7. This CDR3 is CASRTRDRWNTEAFF. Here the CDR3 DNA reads TGTGCCAGCAGAACCCGGGACAGGTGGAACACTGAAGCTTTCTTT.

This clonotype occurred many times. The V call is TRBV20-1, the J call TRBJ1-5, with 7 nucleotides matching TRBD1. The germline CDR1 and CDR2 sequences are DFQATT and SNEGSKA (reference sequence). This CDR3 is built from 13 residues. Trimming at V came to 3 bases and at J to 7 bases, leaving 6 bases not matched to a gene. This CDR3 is CSASRTGQQPQHF. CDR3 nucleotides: TGCAGTGCTAGCAGGACAGGTCAACAGCCCCAGCATTTT.

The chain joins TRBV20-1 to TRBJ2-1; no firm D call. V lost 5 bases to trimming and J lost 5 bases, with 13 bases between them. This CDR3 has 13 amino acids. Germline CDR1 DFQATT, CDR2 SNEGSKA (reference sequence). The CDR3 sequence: CSARRGRNNEQFF. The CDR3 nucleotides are TGCAGTGCTCGGAGAGGACGCAACAATGAGCAGTTCTTC.

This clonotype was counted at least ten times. DNA of the CDR3: TGTGCCAGCAGCCAAGGAAGCCTGGCCACTGAAGCTTTCTTT. Protein: CASSQGSLATEAFF. The J gene is TRBJ1-1, the V gene TRBV3-1; D gene unclear. The CDR3 runs 14 residues. The V and J ends lost 1 base and 4 bases respectively, with 10 bases between them. Germline V gives CDR1 LGHDT, CDR2 YNNKEL (reference sequence).

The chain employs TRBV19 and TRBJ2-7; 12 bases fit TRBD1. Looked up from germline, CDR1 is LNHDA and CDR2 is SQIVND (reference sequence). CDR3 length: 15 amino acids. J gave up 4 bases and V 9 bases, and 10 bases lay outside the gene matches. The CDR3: CASSPGTGGRYEQYF. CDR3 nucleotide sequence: TGTGCCAGCAGTCCCGGGACAGGGGGCCGATACGAGCAGTACTTC.

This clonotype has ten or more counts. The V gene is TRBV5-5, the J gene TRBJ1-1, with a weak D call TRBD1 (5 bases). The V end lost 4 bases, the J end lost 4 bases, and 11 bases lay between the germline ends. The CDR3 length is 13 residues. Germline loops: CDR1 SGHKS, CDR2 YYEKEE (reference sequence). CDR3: CASSTPGRTEAFF. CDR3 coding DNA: TGTGCCAGCAGCACACCGGGACGCACTGAAGCTTTCTTT.

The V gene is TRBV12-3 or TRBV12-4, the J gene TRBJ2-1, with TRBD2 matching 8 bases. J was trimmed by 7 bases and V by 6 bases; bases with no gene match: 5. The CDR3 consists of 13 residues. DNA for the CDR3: TGTGCCAGCAGCGTAGTAGCGGGGAATGAGCAGTTCTTC. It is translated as CASSVVAGNEQFF.

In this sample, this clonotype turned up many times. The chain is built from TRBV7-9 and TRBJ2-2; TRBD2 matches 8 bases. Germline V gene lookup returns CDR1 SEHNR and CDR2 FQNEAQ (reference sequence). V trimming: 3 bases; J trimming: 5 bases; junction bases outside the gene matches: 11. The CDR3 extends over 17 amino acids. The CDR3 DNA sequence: TGTGCCAGCAGCTTGGGACGTCATAGCGGGAATACCGGGGAGCTGTTTTTT. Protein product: CASSLGRHSGNTGELFF.

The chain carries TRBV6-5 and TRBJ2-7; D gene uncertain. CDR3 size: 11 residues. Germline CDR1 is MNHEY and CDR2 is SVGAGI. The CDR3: CVNSFKGEQYF. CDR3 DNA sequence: TGTGTCAACAGTTTCAAGGGCGAGCAGTACTTC.

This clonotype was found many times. This CDR3 reads CASSQRLAGGNTGELFF. In nucleotides, the CDR3 is TGTGCCAGCAGCCAGCGACTAGCGGGGGGAAACACCGGGGAGCTGTTTTTT. The chain uses TRBV9 and TRBJ2-2, with 13 positions matching TRBD2. With V trimmed by 4 bases and J by 2 bases, 5 bases remained unmatched. Germline V gene sequence: CDR1 SGDLS, CDR2 YYNGEE. This CDR3 region has 17 residues.

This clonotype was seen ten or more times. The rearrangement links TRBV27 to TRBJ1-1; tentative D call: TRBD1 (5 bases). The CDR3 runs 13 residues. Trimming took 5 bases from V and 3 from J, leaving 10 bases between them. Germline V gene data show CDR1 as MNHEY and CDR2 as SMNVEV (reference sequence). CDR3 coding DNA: TGTGCCAGCAGTCCATCGGGGGACACTGAAGCTTTCTTT. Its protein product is CASSPSGDTEAFF.

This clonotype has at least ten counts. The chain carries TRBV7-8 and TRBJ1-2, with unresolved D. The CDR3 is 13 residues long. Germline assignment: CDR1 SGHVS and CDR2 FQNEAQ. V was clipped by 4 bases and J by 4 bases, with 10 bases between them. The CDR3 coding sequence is TGTGCCAGCAGCTCCCCCCCGTCCTATGGCTACACCTTC. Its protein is CASSSPPSYGYTF.

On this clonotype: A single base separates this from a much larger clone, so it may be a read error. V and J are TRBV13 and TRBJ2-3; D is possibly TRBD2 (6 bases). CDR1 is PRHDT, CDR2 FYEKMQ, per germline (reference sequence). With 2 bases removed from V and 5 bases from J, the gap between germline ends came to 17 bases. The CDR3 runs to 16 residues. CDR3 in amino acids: CASSLISGPGIDTQYF. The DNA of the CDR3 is TGTGCCAGCAGCTTAATCAGCGGGCCCGGGATAGATACGCAGTATTTT.